This T cell receptor beta chain is drawn from a study of blood T cell repertoires in COVID-19. Measured with immunoSEQ multiplex PCR; TCRdb has only the in-frame clones, and not every one. The repertoire has 150,000 to 190,000 clones, about 79% of them found once; the top ten carry almost 10%. Germline V gene data show CDR1 as LGHDT and CDR2 as YNNKEL (reference sequence). The CDR3 has 22 residues. Trimming took off 1 base at V and 0 bases at J, with 29 bases between the two ends. The source material was peripheral blood. V and J are TRBV3-1 (or the pseudogene TRBV3-2) and TRBJ2-3, with D maybe TRBD2 (6 bases). The receptor comes from a woman aged 50 to 65 with acute or convalescent COVID-19. The CDR3 protein is CASSQGPRVRWDSTPSTDTQYF. In DNA form, the CDR3 reads TGTGCCAGCAGCCAAGGGCCGAGGGTAAGATGGGACTCAACCCCTAGCACAGATACGCAGTATTTT.